Given below is one T cell receptor beta chain in context. Its antigen is still unknown. Qualities for individual bases were not recorded, and no much larger clone is one base off. The data stem from a study of blood T cell repertoires in COVID-19 (TCRdb year 2020). Background on the whole study: Samples from collaborators originated in the United States, Italy and Spain and spanned both the acute and convalescent phases of COVID-19. The prospective study material was composed of cDNA or gDNA derived from T cells, B-cell-depleted T cells, or PBMCs. Deeply sampled blood TCRbeta repertoires from subjects exposed to, actively infected with, or recovered from COVID-19 were included in the dataset. The repertoires were released in a freely available public database meant as a resource for research on the immune response to SARS-CoV-2. Samples were obtained from the ongoing ImmuneRACE study (first 160 participants) and from some 1,300 subjects provided by 6 global collaborators. The sample metadata nearly always contained a de-identified subject ID, COVID-19 status, age in years and sex. HLA class I and class II types, where available, came from metadata supplied by the sample provider rather than from assay-based typing. Study-wide findings and limitations: How much clinical and demographic metadata was included differed by source and by participant, and the metadata was provided uncurated.

Participants in the prospective study were aged roughly 18 to 95 years, lived in some 24 United States geographic areas, and enrolled through a virtual design. In the prospective study, cohorts were assigned on the basis of participant-reported clinical history obtained from a screening survey and a study questionnaire. ImmuneRACE Cohort 3 recovered participants were defined by two consecutive negative NP/OP PCR tests, healthcare professional clearance, or symptom resolution. In the prospective study, mobile phlebotomists collected whole blood, serum and a nasopharyngeal or oropharyngeal swab from each participant. Prospective study participants could optionally give additional blood draws and questionnaires over a roughly 2-month period. Before DNA extraction, prospective study blood samples were shipped either frozen or at room temperature. TCRbeta CDR3 regions were amplified from genomic DNA by means of the immunoSEQ Assay, a bias-controlled multiplex PCR. The study's own analysis went as follows. The number of nucleated cells in each sample was estimated by amplification of reference gene primers within the assay. Sequence reads were collapsed and filtered to measure the absolute abundance of every unique TCRbeta CDR3 rearrangement. Productive Simpson clonality was computed per sample as the square root of Simpson's diversity index over productive rearrangements. TCRdb provides this immuneACCESS table in a form limited to in-frame rearrangements. Some clones are lacking; in checked studies, under half of them reflect an unresolved V gene, and why the rest are absent is not known. The D gene and trimming were derived from the DNA, and the V and J assignments and clone size from that table. The sample has under 200,000 clones on record, more than 75% of them singletons. The biggest ten clones account for around 6.5% of the sample.

The sequencing input was PBMCs or T cells enriched from blood (not recorded which). The clonotype comes from a woman in her forties or fifties who had recovered from COVID-19.

The DNA is TGTGCCAGCAGCCGACTAGCGGGAGACTACAATGAGCAGTTCTTC. It translates to CASSRLAGDYNEQFF. The sequence joins TRBV11-2 to TRBJ2-1, and TRBD2 matches 12 of the central bases. The junction shows trimming of 5 bases on V and 3 bases on J, and the gene matches do not reach 2 bases of it. Per the germline V gene, SGHAT is the CDR1 and FQNNGV is the CDR2. Inclusive of the bounding cysteine and phenylalanine, the CDR3 is 15 residues long. Of the read, only the CDR3 DNA is kept; its 45 bases are in frame from base 1.